These T cell receptor beta chains were read from a single sample in a study of T cell responses to AZD1222 COVID-19 vaccine. The data were produced by immunoSEQ multiplex PCR, yet TCRdb's version contains in-frame clones alone and is incomplete. The data show 65,000 to 80,000 clones, with about 91% seen just once and 6% to 8.5% held by the top ten. The sequencing here drew on peripheral blood, taken on day 0 of MenACWY control vaccination. The receptors originated from an adult in good health. Each CDR3 is given with its conserved first and last residue. The order of the fields is D gene, V gene, J gene, CDR3 protein, CDR3 DNA. D genes are given only for firm matches.

NA	TRBV19	TRBJ1-5	CASSTSSHSQPQHF	TGTGCCAGTAGTACCTCTAGTCACTCTCAGCCCCAGCATTTT
TRBD2	TRBV7-2	TRBJ2-3	CASSFSLAGAHTDTQYF	TGTGCCAGCAGCTTCTCTCTAGCGGGGGCCCACACAGATACGCAGTATTTT
NA	TRBV2	TRBJ2-2	CASREGQNTGELFF	TGTGCCAGCAGGGAGGGACAGAACACCGGGGAGCTGTTTTTT
NA	TRBV3-1/TRBV3-2	TRBJ2-1	CASSQERVEQFF	TGTGCCAGCAGCCAAGAAAGGGTTGAGCAGTTCTTC
NA	TRBV6-5	TRBJ2-2	CASSYSTGELFF	TGTGCCAGCAGTTACTCGACCGGGGAGCTGTTTTTT
NA	TRBV7-9	TRBJ2-7	CASSFDSSGVRKSYEQYF	TGTGCCAGCAGCTTCGACTCATCTGGGGTTAGGAAATCCTACGAGCAGTACTTC
TRBD1	TRBV5-1	TRBJ2-3	CASSFLTGSTDTQYF	TGCGCCAGCAGCTTCTTGACAGGGTCCACAGATACGCAGTATTTT
NA	TRBV18	TRBJ1-1	CASSPPSWQAEAFF	TGTGCCAGCTCACCACCGTCATGGCAAGCTGAAGCTTTCTTT
NA	TRBV19	TRBJ1-5	CASSIDSRVSNQPQHF	TGTGCCAGTAGTATAGACTCCAGGGTTAGCAATCAGCCCCAGCATTTT
NA	TRBV7-2	TRBJ2-1	CASSSRPYNGGGEQFF	TGTGCCAGCAGCTCCAGGCCATACAACGGAGGGGGTGAGCAGTTCTTC
TRBD2	TRBV5-1	TRBJ2-6	CASSLAGSSGTAGANVLTF	TGCGCCAGCAGCTTGGCGGGGTCTAGCGGGACGGCTGGGGCCAACGTCCTGACTTTC
NA	TRBV2	TRBJ1-1	CASSHPRREAFF	TGTGCCAGCAGTCATCCACGGAGAGAAGCTTTCTTT
NA	TRBV10-3	TRBJ2-3	CAISDGSDTQYF	TGTGCCATCAGTGATGGGTCAGATACGCAGTATTTT
NA	TRBV10-1	TRBJ1-3	CASRRVFHTIYF	TGCGCCAGCAGGCGGGTCTTCCACACCATATATTTT
TRBD1	TRBV28	TRBJ1-3	CASSLDRVAGNTIYF	TGTGCCAGCAGTTTAGACAGGGTGGCTGGAAACACCATATATTTT